This T cell receptor beta chain was obtained from a study of patients and donors after allogeneic stem cell transplantation. This clonotype has a single count. This CDR3 region has 17 residues. V lost 4 bases and J 6 bases, leaving 22 bases between the germline ends. Per the germline V gene, CDR1 is LGHDT and CDR2 is YNNKEL (reference sequence). TCRdb re-called the RT-PCR reads through MiXCR, storing one row per CDR3 protein. The sample consists of around 160,000 distinct CDR3 sequences, about 32% of them appearing once. This TCR was recovered from a human donor who was either an allogeneic HSCT recipient or a stem cell or donor lymphocyte infusion donor (not recorded which). It is not recorded whose cells these are; they may come from a transplant donor. Sequencing input: blood, either unsorted or a sorted T cell fraction (not recorded which). The rearrangement links TRBV3-1 to TRBJ2-1; no clear D. The CDR3 DNA reads TGTGCCAGCAGCCCCTTTAACCGGGCTTGGGAAAGCAATGAGCAGTTCTTC. Protein sequence: CASSPFNRAWESNEQFF.